This TCR beta chain was sequenced for a study of post-analysis software for immune sequencing data (dated by TCRdb to about 2015). Regarding the complete study: Disease courses on record covered relapsing-remitting, secondary progressive and progressive-relapsing multiple sclerosis, though some patients had no subtype annotation. The multiple sclerosis patient repertoires were compared with about a dozen previously published healthy control repertoires from donors aged about 6 to 26 years. A subset of samples was prepared in parallel using single-end sample barcoding, then pooled and co-amplified after Illumina adapter ligation.

TCR beta repertoires were profiled from peripheral blood of approximately 13 young patients with multiple sclerosis to demonstrate the VDJtools post-analysis software. The multiple sclerosis patients were children and adolescents ranging in age from about 6 to 17 years. This clonotype was counted between two and nine times. The target of this receptor is not known. Base qualities were left out, and no much larger clone turns up one base away. From cysteine to phenylalanine, the CDR3 is 17 amino acids long. The only DNA kept is the CDR3, 51 bases in frame from the first base. Trimming removed 0 bases from V and 2 bases from J; the gene matches leave 10 bases unexplained. CDR1 and CDR2 were assigned from the germline V gene (reference sequence) as LNHNV and YYDKDF. The study at large found these results: Strong co-clustering of samples prepared in the same batch was shown by direct clustering with F measure, prompting a batch-effect correction. The multiple sclerosis patient group was slightly younger than the control group. Significantly higher frequencies in patients than in controls were found for several TRBV segments, including TRBV5-6, TRBV5-1 and TRBV20-1. Significantly lower normalized Chao1 diversity was found in multiple sclerosis patients than in controls, suggesting substantial peripheral T-cell clonal expansion.

Library preparation used PCR. TCRdb lists the instrument as Illumina HiSeq 2500. Unique molecular identifiers were incorporated into TCR beta cDNA libraries to reduce PCR and sequencing biases. Per 1 to 10 million input T cells, roughly 0.5 million cDNA molecules were obtained, such that each molecule approximated one T cell. The patient libraries were prepared and sequenced with the same protocol used for the earlier healthy control dataset. Samples belonging to the same batch were prepared together, multiplexed and sequenced on a shared HiSeq lane. As for the authors' bioinformatics: MIGEC was used to process the raw barcoded reads, and molecular identifier groups with only a single read were discarded before consensus assembly and CDR3 extraction. VDJtools was used for post-analysis of the clonotype tables, and diversity was normalized by down-sampling every dataset to the size of the smallest sample. In repertoire overlap clustering, CDR3 amino acid sequences, but not nucleotide sequences, were matched to correct batch-related cross-sample contamination. TCRdb reprocessed the public reads (quality trimming at Q25 with fastp, clone calling with MiXCR) and kept in-frame beta chains. Every distinct CDR3 protein forms one entry, paired with its most common genes and DNA. The V and J calls were determined by TCRdb, not by the authors. The sample table contains 350,000 to 500,000 distinct CDR3 sequences; only one count was recorded for 39% of them. The ten largest clones take up approximately 7.6% of the sample.

This clonotype originated in a girl aged 2 to 10 with multiple sclerosis. The chain uses TRBV15 and TRBJ2-7, and TRBD2 matches 7 of the central bases. The material sequenced was blood. Read as DNA, the sequence is TGTGCCACCAGCAGAGATTGGGGGGGGAGCCTAACCTACGAGCAGTACTTC. This gives the protein CATSRDWGGSLTYEQYF. The full variable domain, completed from the reference TRBV15 and TRBJ2-7 proteins outside the CDR3, reads DAMVIQNPRYQVTQFGKPVTLSCSQTLNHNVMYWYQQKSSQAPKLLFHYYDKDFNNEADTPDNFQSRRPNTSFCFLDIRSPGLGDTAMYLCATSRDWGGSLTYEQYFGPGTRLTVT.